This TCR beta chain is from a study of T cell responses to AZD1222 COVID-19 vaccine. Study-level findings and limits: When two AZD1222 doses had been given, Spike-specific TCR breadth and depth rose. Repertoire sampling happened only post peak T cell response. The sample set comprised mostly white British donors with more females, and clonal diversity was possibly underestimated.

Data came from immunoSEQ multiplex PCR; TCRdb stores just in-frame clones and leaves some out. The sample carries 80,000 to 100,000 clones, approximately 86% recorded once. Concerning this clone: Its matching antigen is unknown.

Germline lookup yields CDR1 MNHEY and CDR2 SVGAGI. The CDR3 runs to 16 residues. The germline V and J ends were trimmed by 0 bases and 0 bases, with 8 bases remaining between them. Doses given second, at about 4 or about 12 weeks, were pooled. The source of this sequence is an adult who received the AZD1222 COVID-19 vaccine. Material: peripheral blood, obtained 28 days after the second AZD1222 dose. The chain employs TRBV6-5 and TRBJ1-4; D not certain. The CDR3 nucleotides read TGTGCCAGCAGTTACTCAACTAGACCAACTAATGAAAAACTGTTTTTT. This encodes CASSYSTRPTNEKLFF.